This record covers a single T cell receptor beta chain. Its specificity is unknown. The data belong to a study of response to subunit inactivated influenza vaccine. Study-wide points: It was the authors' suggestion that each seasonal influenza vaccination recruits few new T cells.

The CDR3 has 16 residues. From germline, CDR1 is SGHTA and CDR2 FQGTGA. V lost 5 bases, J lost 3 bases, and 11 bases stayed unmatched. Using its own MiXCR run on the RT-PCR reads, TCRdb lists one record per CDR3 protein. Counted here are about half a million distinct CDR3 sequences, approximately 7.7% occurring once; the ten biggest clones make up 10% to 15%. The rearrangement links TRBV7-3 to TRBJ2-3; TRBD2 aligns across 7 bases. Source: PBMCs from blood, taken 23 to 25 months after vaccination. The receptor was derived from a man between 50 and 75 years old who received an inactivated influenza vaccine. The CDR3 DNA is TGTGCCAGCAGCCTATCGGGGGGTAGTGGAACAGATACGCAGTATTTT. Its protein product is CASSLSGGSGTDTQYF. The full variable domain, in which reference TRBV7-3 and TRBJ2-3 provide the parts outside the CDR3, is GAGVSQTPSNKVTEKGKYVELRCDPISGHTALYWYRQSLGQGPEFLIYFQGTGAADDSGLPNDRFFAVRPEGSVSTLKIQRTERGDSAVYLCASSLSGGSGTDTQYFGPGTRLTVL.